This record concerns one T cell receptor beta chain sequence. The sample comes from a study of T cells in Graves' hyperthyroidism and ophthalmopathy. The CDR3 has 14 amino acids. Germline V gene sequence: CDR1 SGHAT, CDR2 FQDESV (reference sequence). V shed 5 bases and J shed 1 base, with 11 bases lying between them. Amplification of TCR beta CDR3 regions was performed using RNA transcripts as template. The TCR CDR3 was amplified in a first-round RT-PCR using the HTBI primer set. TCRdb reprocessed the multiplex PCR reads with MiXCR, giving one entry per CDR3 protein. The sample carries about 270,000 distinct CDR3 sequences, 20% to 25% recorded once.

The sample consisted of blood. The receptor's source is a man aged 25 to 40 with Graves' ophthalmopathy. The chain employs TRBV11-1 and TRBJ2-5; tentatively, D is TRBD1 or TRBD2 (5 bases each). For the CDR3, the DNA is TGTGCCAGCAGCCCAACTAGGGGCCAAGAGACCCAGTACTTC. Its protein is CASSPTRGQETQYF.